The rows below give T cell receptor beta chains drawn from one sample of a study of identical twins. MiXCR, applied by TCRdb to the 5' RACE reads, yields one record per CDR3 protein. The sample has 1.5 million to 2 million distinct CDR3 sequences, about 31% seen once. Sample: cord blood. The receptors shown here come from a newborn girl in good health. CDR3s include the opening cysteine and the closing phenylalanine or tryptophan. D genes are given only for firm matches. Only part of the rows carry a size: once, few, many, or a class if the clone is expanded.

j_call,v_call,clone_size,d_call,cdr3_aa,cdr3_nt
TRBJ2-3,TRBV9,-,-,CASSVGLGDRPTDTQYF,TGTGCCAGCAGCGTGGGGCTCGGGGATCGCCCCACAGATACGCAGTATTTT
TRBJ1-4,TRBV3-1,few,TRBD1,CASSQAGTGLNEKLFF,TGTGCCAGCAGCCAAGCCGGGACAGGGCTAAATGAAAAACTGTTTTTT
TRBJ1-5,TRBV5-6,few,-,CASSLGDGLPQHF,TGTGCCAGCAGCCTGGGTGACGGCCTCCCCCAGCATTTT
TRBJ1-4,TRBV21-1,few,-,CASSKAGQGTFPATNEKLFF,TGTGCCAGCAGCAAAGCAGGACAGGGTACTTTCCCAGCAACTAATGAAAAACTGTTTTTT
TRBJ2-7,TRBV2,few,-,CASSVHRDESSYEQYF,TGTGCCAGCAGTGTACACCGGGACGAGAGCTCCTACGAGCAGTACTTC
TRBJ2-5,TRBV4-2,-,-,CASSQGKGRAIETQYF,TGTGCCAGCAGCCAAGGAAAAGGCAGGGCAATTGAGACCCAGTACTTC
TRBJ1-2,TRBV7-2,many,-,CASSHGSYGYTF,TGTGCCAGCAGCCACGGATCCTATGGCTACACCTTC
TRBJ2-3,TRBV7-9,-,-,CASSSQMTAISTDTQYF,TGTGCCAGCAGCTCCCAAATGACTGCTATTAGCACAGATACGCAGTATTTT
TRBJ2-5,TRBV27,-,TRBD2,CASSKLAGEETQYF,TGTGCCAGCAGTAAACTAGCGGGGGAAGAGACCCAGTACTTC
TRBJ2-7,TRBV20-1,-,TRBD2,CSARDSGGLGPYERYF,TGCAGTGCTAGAGATTCGGGGGGACTAGGACCTTACGAGCGGTACTTC
TRBJ2-2,TRBV20-1,-,TRBD1,CSAGRFWTGGGTGELFF,TGCAGTGCTGGACGATTCTGGACAGGGGGAGGGACCGGGGAGCTGTTTTTT
TRBJ2-3,TRBV7-2,many,TRBD2,CASSLAGSSTDTQYF,TGCGCCAGCAGTCTAGCGGGAAGTAGCACAGATACGCAGTATTTT
TRBJ2-5,TRBV20-1,-,-,CSATTRPTGETQYF,TGCAGTGCTACGACACGTCCGACGGGGGAGACCCAGTACTTC
TRBJ2-2,TRBV4-2,once,-,CASSQSWVTGELFF,TGTGCCAGCAGCCAATCCTGGGTCACCGGGGAGCTGTTTTTT
TRBJ2-1,TRBV27,-,TRBD1,CASSPGDRGYNEQFF,TGTGCCAGCAGTCCCGGGGACAGGGGCTACAATGAGCAGTTCTTC
TRBJ1-1,TRBV10-2,few,-,CASSTGPSRVHTEAFF,TGCGCCAGCAGTACAGGGCCCTCCAGGGTACACACTGAAGCTTTCTTT
TRBJ1-1,TRBV12-3/TRBV12-4,-,TRBD1,CATGQGSFREAFF,TGTGCCACCGGACAGGGGAGTTTCCGTGAAGCTTTCTTT
TRBJ2-1,TRBV5-4,-,-,CASSSKLLLTYNEQFF,TGTGCCAGCAGCTCCAAATTATTACTTACCTACAATGAGCAGTTCTTC
TRBJ2-4,TRBV28,few,-,CASSHSGLAKNIQYF,TGTGCCAGCAGTCACAGCGGATTAGCCAAAAACATTCAGTACTTC
TRBJ2-3,TRBV7-2,-,TRBD2,CASSLARLAGSDTQYF,TGTGCCAGCAGCTTAGCGCGGCTAGCGGGCTCCGATACGCAGTATTTT
TRBJ1-1,TRBV10-3,few,-,CAISESTANTEAFF,TGTGCCATCAGTGAGTCTACAGCGAACACTGAAGCTTTCTTT
TRBJ2-5,TRBV7-8,-,TRBD2,CASSSRTSGSGFGETQYF,TGTGCCAGCAGCTCCCGGACTAGCGGGAGCGGGTTTGGGGAGACCCAGTACTTC
TRBJ2-1,TRBV24-1,few,-,CATSLPSRYNEQFF,TGTGCCACCAGCCTCCCTTCGAGGTACAATGAGCAGTTCTTC
TRBJ1-4,TRBV20-1,few,-,CSAKTGHFEKLFF,TGCAGTGCTAAAACGGGACACTTTGAAAAACTGTTTTTT
TRBJ1-5,TRBV20-1,-,TRBD1,CSASRDRTPRGNQPQHF,TGCAGTGCGAGCCGGGACAGGACCCCGAGGGGCAATCAGCCCCAGCATTTT
TRBJ2-7,TRBV20-1,-,TRBD2,CSARRAGDYEQYF,TGCAGTGCTAGAAGAGCGGGAGACTACGAGCAGTACTTC
TRBJ2-5,TRBV7-6,-,TRBD2,CASRATGGSPETQYF,TGTGCCAGCAGGGCAACGGGGGGATCCCCAGAGACCCAGTACTTC
TRBJ2-1,TRBV25-1,-,TRBD2,CASSELAGDGEQFF,TGTGCCAGCAGTGAACTAGCGGGAGATGGTGAGCAGTTCTTT
TRBJ2-3,TRBV27,-,-,CASSIPDQTDTQYF,TGTGCCAGCAGCATCCCGGACCAAACAGATACGCAGTATTTT
TRBJ1-5,TRBV12-3/TRBV12-4,many,-,CASSPGASNQPQHF,TGTGCCAGCAGTCCGGGGGCTTCGAATCAGCCCCAGCATTTT
TRBJ1-2,TRBV29-1,many,-,CSVEGAYGYTF,TGCAGCGTTGAGGGGGCTTATGGCTACACCTTC
TRBJ2-7,TRBV12-5,-,-,CASGLVAYEQYF,TGTGCTAGTGGTTTGGTAGCCTACGAGCAGTACTTC
TRBJ2-5,TRBV7-9,few,TRBD2,CASSAEGLAGKETQYF,TGTGCCAGCAGCGCGGAAGGACTAGCGGGGAAAGAGACCCAGTACTTC
TRBJ1-2,TRBV24-1,-,-,CATSDLRQRYGYTF,TGTGCCACCAGTGATCTACGACAGCGCTATGGCTACACCTTC
TRBJ1-1,TRBV18,few,TRBD1,CASSPSPRTGNTEAFF,TGTGCCAGCTCACCTTCGCCCAGGACAGGGAACACTGAAGCTTTCTTT
TRBJ1-1,TRBV25-1,-,-,CASCPGGNTEAFF,TGTGCCAGCTGTCCGGGGGGGAACACTGAAGCTTTCTTT
TRBJ2-5,TRBV20-1,-,TRBD2,CSALTSGGLRETQYF,TGCAGTGCTTTGACTAGCGGGGGCCTGAGAGAGACCCAGTACTTC
TRBJ2-3,TRBV6-6,-,TRBD2,CASSLPAGGGTDTQYF,TGTGCCAGCAGTTTACCCGCGGGGGGCGGGACAGATACGCAGTATTTT
TRBJ2-3,TRBV27,-,TRBD2,CASLSSGRARSTDTQYF,TGTGCCAGCCTTTCTAGCGGGAGGGCCCGAAGTACAGATACGCAGTATTTT
TRBJ1-2,TRBV11-2,few,-,CASSLSGRVNGYTF,TGTGCCAGCAGCTTATCGGGCAGGGTGAATGGCTACACCTTC
TRBJ2-2,TRBV5-1,few,-,CASSSRGNTGELFF,TGTGCCAGCAGTTCTCGGGGGAACACCGGGGAGCTGTTTTTT
TRBJ1-2,TRBV5-1,many,-,CASSYGPLYGYTF,TGCGCCAGCAGCTACGGGCCCCTCTATGGCTACACCTTC
TRBJ2-7,TRBV20-1,few,TRBD1,CSARDGTGGSSYEQYF,TGCAGTGCTAGAGACGGGACAGGGGGTTCATCCTACGAGCAGTACTTC
TRBJ2-7,TRBV12-3/TRBV12-4,few,-,CASSLYRVGYEQYF,TGTGCCAGCAGTTTATACAGGGTCGGCTACGAGCAGTACTTC
TRBJ2-3,TRBV20-1,-,TRBD2,CSARPPRTSRGTGAQYF,TGCAGTGCTAGACCCCCAAGGACTAGCCGGGGCACAGGTGCGCAGTATTTT
TRBJ2-4,TRBV4-2,few,-,CASSQDARAKNIQYF,TGTGCCAGCAGCCAAGATGCCAGGGCCAAAAACATTCAGTACTTC
TRBJ2-3,TRBV5-1,many,-,CASSLVQINTDTQYF,TGCGCCAGCAGCTTGGTACAGATAAACACAGATACGCAGTATTTT
TRBJ1-4,TRBV29-1,-,-,CSVRDGATNEKLFF,TGCAGCGTGCGGGACGGTGCAACTAATGAAAAACTGTTTTTT
TRBJ1-2,TRBV7-2,-,-,CASSLVLAEVGGYYGYTF,TGTGCCAGCAGCTTAGTTTTGGCCGAGGTTGGGGGGTACTATGGCTACACCTTC
TRBJ2-3,TRBV20-1,-,-,CSARSRADTQYF,TGCAGTGCGCGCTCTAGGGCGGATACGCAGTATTTT